These 28 T cell receptor beta chains originate from one sample sequenced in a study of blood T cell repertoires in COVID-19. Profiled with immunoSEQ multiplex PCR; TCRdb holds only in-frame clones, not every one. The table has about 150,000 clones, approximately 88% seen once; the top ten hold over 0.85%. Input material: peripheral blood. These receptors originate from a woman aged 45-59 years with acute or convalescent COVID-19.

V and J are TRBV7-2 and TRBJ2-2, with a tentative D call TRBD1 (8 bases). The CDR3 runs to 16 residues. Germline V gene lookup returns CDR1 SGHTA and CDR2 FQGNSA. V was cut by 2 bases and J by 6 bases, with 16 bases left in between. The CDR3 region is CASSLSNRGRAGELFF. CDR3 in DNA: TGTGCCAGCAGCTTAAGTAACAGGGGGAGGGCCGGGGAGCTGTTTTTT.

The chain joins TRBV6-4 to TRBJ2-2, with a tentative D call TRBD1 (5 bases). The CDR3 covers 14 residues. Germline V gene sequence: CDR1 MRHNA, CDR2 SNTAGT. Trimming shortened V by 8 bases and J by 1 base, and 11 bases separated the two germline ends. The CDR3 is CASQVDRNTGELFF. The CDR3 region has the DNA TGTGCCAGCCAGGTTGACAGGAACACCGGGGAGCTGTTTTTT.

The genes are TRBV24-1 and TRBJ2-2; TRBD1 agrees at 7 bases. Germline V gene lookup returns CDR1 KGHDR and CDR2 SFDVKD. The CDR3 runs to 17 residues. V was pared by 2 bases and J by 1 base, with 6 bases of the junction left unmatched. The CDR3 here is CATSDSFDRENTGELFF. CDR3 DNA sequence: TGTGCCACCAGTGATTCGTTCGACAGGGAGAACACCGGGGAGCTGTTTTTT.

The CDR3 DNA reads as TGTGCCAGCAGTGAAGTAAGGGAGAATACGCAGTATTTT. Protein sequence: CASSEVRENTQYF. V and J are TRBV6-1 and TRBJ2-3; the D gene is possibly TRBD2 (5 bases). CDR1 and CDR2 from the germline V gene are MNHNS and SASEGT. The CDR3 covers 13 residues. Between the trimmed V and J ends, which lost 1 base and 7 bases, there was a span of 9 bases.

The V call is TRBV7-9, the J call TRBJ1-4; D unresolved. The CDR3 length is 13 residues. Germline values: CDR1 SEHNR, CDR2 FQNEAQ (reference sequence). The V end lost 1 base, the J end lost 8 bases, and 8 bases lay between the germline ends. CDR3: CASSLVGPEKLFF. As DNA, the CDR3 is TGTGCCAGCAGCTTAGTGGGCCCGGAAAAACTGTTTTTT.

The chain links TRBV9 to TRBJ2-1; TRBD1 matches at 7 bases. Per the germline V gene, CDR1 is SGDLS and CDR2 is YYNGEE. This CDR3 region has 14 residues. V was clipped by 4 bases and J by 6 bases; unmatched bases: 7. The CDR3 region has the DNA TGTGCCAGCAGCCTGTTAGGGGGCGGCAATGAGCAGTTCTTC. Amino acid sequence: CASSLLGGGNEQFF. The variable domain in full, with the rest retrieved from reference TRBV9 and TRBJ2-1, is DSGVTQTPKHLITATGQRVTLRCSPRSGDLSVYWYQQSLDQGLQFLIQYYNGEERAKGNILERFSAQQFPDLHSELNLSSLELGDSALYFCASSLLGGGNEQFFGPGTRLTVL.

The sample holds a few counts of this clone. Here the CDR3 reads CASSQEQTSTSSPLHF. DNA for the CDR3: TGCGCCAGCAGCCAAGAACAGACAAGTACAAGCTCACCCCTCCACTTT. V usage is TRBV4-1 and J usage is TRBJ1-6, with no clear D. Trimming left V 0 bases short and J 10 bases short, with 16 bases between. This CDR3 has 16 amino acids. CDR1 is MGHRA, CDR2 YSYEKL, per germline.

The J gene is TRBJ2-1, the V gene TRBV28; 11 nucleotides line up with TRBD2. The CDR3 is 17 amino acids. CDR1 and CDR2 (germline): MDHEN, SYDVKM. V shed 4 bases, J shed 4 bases, and the junction held 9 bases outside the gene matches. The CDR3 sequence: CASSSVLAGGPYNEQFF. DNA for the CDR3: TGTGCCAGCAGTTCCGTATTAGCGGGAGGGCCTTACAATGAGCAGTTCTTC.

The chain is built from TRBV30 and TRBJ2-3, with 9 nucleotides matching TRBD2. CDR1 and CDR2 from the germline V gene are GTSNPN and SVGIG (reference sequence). The CDR3 has 13 amino acids. The V segment lost 1 base and the J segment 7 bases; nucleotides outside the gene matches: 3. As DNA, the CDR3 is TGTGCCTGGAGTGGACTAGCGGTGAATACGCAGTATTTT. Translating it yields CAWSGLAVNTQYF.

The gene calls are TRBV9 and TRBJ2-1, with a weak D call TRBD2 (6 bases). V was trimmed by 4 bases and J by 4 bases, leaving 15 bases between them. Germline values: CDR1 SGDLS, CDR2 YYNGEE. This CDR3 spans 15 amino acids. The DNA of the CDR3 is TGTGCCAGCAGCCTCTTCAGCGGGCAGTACAATGAGCAGTTCTTC. Translation: CASSLFSGQYNEQFF. The whole variable domain, filled in from reference TRBV9 and TRBJ2-1, reads DSGVTQTPKHLITATGQRVTLRCSPRSGDLSVYWYQQSLDQGLQFLIQYYNGEERAKGNILERFSAQQFPDLHSELNLSSLELGDSALYFCASSLFSGQYNEQFFGPGTRLTVL.

This clone appeared a single time. The chain is built from TRBV10-3 and TRBJ2-7; 7 positions agree with TRBD1. Trimming removed 0 bases from V and 1 base from J; junction bases left unmatched: 6. The germline gives CDR1 ENHRY, CDR2 SYGVKD. The CDR3 has 16 residues. The CDR3 here is CAISESETGISYEQYF. CDR3 DNA sequence: TGTGCCATCAGTGAGTCCGAGACAGGGATTTCCTACGAGCAGTACTTC.

This clone was seen a few times. V and J are TRBV5-4 and TRBJ1-4; the match to TRBD1 covers 7 bases. Germline loops: CDR1 SGHNT, CDR2 YYREEE (reference sequence). V shed 5 bases and J 0 bases; nucleotides not matched to a gene: 7. CDR3 length equals 16 residues. The CDR3 DNA reads TGTGCCAGCAGAGCCGGGACAGTTGCAACTAATGAAAAACTGTTTTTT. It codes for CASRAGTVATNEKLFF.

The chain combines TRBV15 with TRBJ1-5; D unclear. The CDR3 runs 15 residues. Germline CDR1 and CDR2: LNHNV and YYDKDF (reference sequence). The germline V and J ends were trimmed by 0 bases and 6 bases, with 12 bases remaining between them. CDR3 DNA sequence: TGTGCCACCAGCAGAGACGAGGGCACGGTTCAGCCCCAGCATTTT. It yields the protein CATSRDEGTVQPQHF.

The chain has TRBV5-1 and TRBJ1-1; D is possibly TRBD1 (5 bases). Trimming removed 0 bases from V and 0 bases from J, with 12 bases in between. This CDR3 contains 16 residues. Germline CDR1 is SGHRS and CDR2 is YFSETQ. The CDR3 sequence: CASSLAAGPMNTEAFF. CDR3 DNA sequence: TGCGCCAGCAGCTTGGCGGCGGGGCCGATGAACACTGAAGCTTTCTTT.

V and J are TRBV6-1 and TRBJ1-2; TRBD1 agrees at 11 bases. This CDR3 region has 16 residues. V was clipped by 4 bases and J by 4 bases; unmatched bases: 8. Germline CDR1 reads MNHNS; CDR2 reads SASEGT. The CDR3 sequence: CASSALQGTGGYGYTF. The CDR3 nucleotides are TGTGCCAGCAGTGCCCTCCAAGGGACAGGGGGCTATGGCTACACCTTC.

V gene TRBV12-2 combines with J gene TRBJ2-2; the D call of TRBD2 is as the table states it, not checked on the DNA. TRBV12-2 is shown as a pseudogene. The CDR3 consists of 18 residues. The CDR3 DNA reads as TGTGCAAGTCGCTTAGAAGGGACTAGCGGCGCGAACACCGGGGAGCTGTTTTTT. It codes for CASRLEGTSGANTGELFF.

The table lists this clone with a few counts. J is TRBJ1-1 and V is TRBV9, with D unclear. V gave up 6 bases and J gave up 5 bases, with 8 bases separating them. CDR3 length equals 11 residues. CDR1 SGDLS and CDR2 YYNGEE come from the germline V gene. CDR3 in DNA: TGTGCCAGCAATCAGGTAACTGAAGCTTTCTTT. Protein sequence: CASNQVTEAFF.

The CDR3 coding sequence is TGTGCCAGCAGTTTACCCCCTTACACAGGAGCCTTATCCTACGAGCAGTACTTC. Its protein is CASSLPPYTGALSYEQYF. V usage is TRBV28 and J usage is TRBJ2-7; perhaps TRBD1 as D (5 bases). The CDR3 is made up of 18 amino acids. CDR1 and CDR2 (germline): MDHEN, SYDVKM. The ends were cut back, 2 bases at V and 1 base at J, with 21 bases in the middle.

The chain combines TRBV24-1 with TRBJ2-1, with D unresolved. The CDR3 is 14 residues long. Trimming cost V 4 bases and J 4 bases, with 10 bases left between them. Germline lookup yields CDR1 KGHDR and CDR2 SFDVKD. The CDR3: CATSDPVTYNEQFF. The CDR3 DNA reads as TGTGCCACCAGTGACCCCGTCACATACAATGAGCAGTTCTTC.

The chain employs TRBV7-3 and TRBJ2-5; perhaps TRBD1 as D (6 bases). Trimming cost V 6 bases and J 3 bases, with 11 bases left between them. Germline CDR1 SGHTA, CDR2 FQGTGA. There are 13 residues in the CDR3. DNA for the CDR3: TGTGCCAGCAGTAAGCGGACAGAAGAGACCCAGTACTTC. This translates into CASSKRTEETQYF.

This sequence joins TRBV30 and TRBJ2-7, with 8 bases matching TRBD1. Germline V gives CDR1 GTSNPN, CDR2 SVGIG (reference sequence). The ends lost 6 bases at V and 3 bases at J; junction bases unmatched: 10. The CDR3 consists of 14 residues. Here the CDR3 DNA reads TGTGCCTGCAGGGGGCGAGTTAATGTCTACGAGCAGTACTTC. Amino acid sequence: CACRGRVNVYEQYF.

The DNA of the CDR3 is TGTGCCAGCAGCCTCTACGGACTAGCGGGATTAGAGACCCAGTACTTC. It yields the protein CASSLYGLAGLETQYF. The J gene is TRBJ2-5, the V gene TRBV14, with TRBD2 identical over 12 bases. J was trimmed by 4 bases and V by 4 bases; bases with no gene match: 7. Germline CDR1 and CDR2: SGHDN and FVKESK. The CDR3 consists of 16 residues. The entire variable domain, with the rest obtained from reference TRBV14 and TRBJ2-5, is as follows: EAGVTQFPSHSVIEKGQTVTLRCDPISGHDNLYWYRRVMGKEIKFLLHFVKESKQDESGMPNNRFLAERTGGTYSTLKVQPAELEDSGVYFCASSLYGLAGLETQYFGPGTRLLVL.

The CDR3 DNA reads TGTGCCAGCAGGGCGATAGCGGGAGCCGGGGAGCTGTTTTTT. It translates to CASRAIAGAGELFF. V gene TRBV6-5 combines with J gene TRBJ2-2, with 9 bases identical to TRBD2. The trim removed 6 bases at V and 6 bases at J, leaving 5 bases unmatched. The germline gives CDR1 MNHEY, CDR2 SVGAGI. This CDR3 region has 14 residues.

The chain links TRBV19 to TRBJ1-4; a weak D match, TRBD1 (6 bases). CDR1 is LNHDA, CDR2 SQIVND, per germline (reference sequence). The CDR3 extends over 14 amino acids. Trimming took off 6 bases at V and 4 bases at J, with 12 bases between the two ends. This CDR3 reads CASSRRGGNEKLFF. The CDR3 DNA sequence: TGTGCCAGTAGCCGAAGGGGGGGTAATGAAAAACTGTTTTTT.

The chain links TRBV19 to TRBJ1-2; 8 bases are a match to TRBD1. The CDR3 has 16 amino acids. CDR1 and CDR2 (germline): LNHDA, SQIVND (reference sequence). Trimming took 2 bases from V and 3 from J; bases not matched to a gene: 8. As DNA, the CDR3 is TGTGCCAGTAGTATATTCTGGACAGGGAGGGACTATGGCTACACCTTC. It yields the protein CASSIFWTGRDYGYTF.

The chain has TRBV30 and TRBJ1-1; no clear D gene. Deletions cut 6 bases from V and 5 bases from J, with 19 bases between. This CDR3 is built from 14 residues. Germline V gene lookup returns CDR1 GTSNPN and CDR2 SVGIG (reference sequence). In nucleotides, the CDR3 is TGTGCCTGCCACCCCTTACGGGAGGGTACTGAAGCTTTCTTT. Translating it yields CACHPLREGTEAFF.

The CDR3: CATSDPNSNEKLFF. The CDR3 region has the DNA TGTGCCACCAGTGATCCCAACTCGAATGAAAAACTGTTTTTT. The chain links TRBV24-1 to TRBJ1-4; D is ambiguous. CDR3 length: 14 residues. The V end was cut by 3 bases, the J end by 5 bases, with 9 bases between. Germline V CDR1 and CDR2: KGHDR, SFDVKD.

V gene TRBV30 combines with J gene TRBJ2-7; possible D gene TRBD1, 5 bases. This CDR3 spans 15 amino acids. CDR1 is GTSNPN, CDR2 SVGIG, per germline (reference sequence). V lost 0 bases and J lost 0, with 12 bases in between. The CDR3 bases are TGTGCCTGGAGTGTACTGGGGCACCTCTCCTACGAGCAGTACTTC. Protein: CAWSVLGHLSYEQYF.